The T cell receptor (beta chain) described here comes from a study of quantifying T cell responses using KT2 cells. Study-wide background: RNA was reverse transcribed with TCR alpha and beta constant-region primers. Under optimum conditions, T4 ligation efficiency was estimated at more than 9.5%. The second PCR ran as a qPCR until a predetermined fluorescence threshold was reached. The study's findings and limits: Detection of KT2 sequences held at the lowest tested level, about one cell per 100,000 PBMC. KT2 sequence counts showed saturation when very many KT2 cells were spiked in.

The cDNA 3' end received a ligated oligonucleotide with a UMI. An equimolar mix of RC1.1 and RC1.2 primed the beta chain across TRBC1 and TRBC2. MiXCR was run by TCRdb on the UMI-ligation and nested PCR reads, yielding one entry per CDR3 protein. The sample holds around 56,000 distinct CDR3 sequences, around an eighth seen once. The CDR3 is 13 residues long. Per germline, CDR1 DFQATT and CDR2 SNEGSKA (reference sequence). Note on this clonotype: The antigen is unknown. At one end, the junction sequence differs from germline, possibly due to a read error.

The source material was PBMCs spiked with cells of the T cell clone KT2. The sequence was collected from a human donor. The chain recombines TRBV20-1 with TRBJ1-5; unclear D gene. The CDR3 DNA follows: TGCAGTTCTAGAATCCCCGGGAATCAGCCCCAGCATTTT. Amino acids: CSSRIPGNQPQHF.